This TCR beta chain was identified during a study of tumor-infiltrating lymphocytes in primary liver carcinoma. Overall study findings and caveats: Tumor top-250-clone fraction significantly exceeded that of blood (p = 0.039). Unsorted bulk samples meant CD4+ and CD8+ repertoires went uncompared.

With respect to this clonotype: Antigen: not known.

Researchers generated TCR beta cDNA from 500 to 600 ng of total RNA, relying on a constant-region primer. Three rounds of nested multiplex PCR with slightly modified ARM-PCR produced TCR beta libraries. A C-beta reverse primer was combined with TRBV1-TRBV30 forward primers in the first two PCR rounds, and each round had around 10 cycles. TCRdb processed the multiplex PCR reads anew with MiXCR; each CDR3 protein has one entry. The sample lists around 330,000 distinct CDR3 sequences, less than 75% occurring once. Trimming removed 3 bases from V and 4 bases from J, with 13 bases in between. Germline assignment: CDR1 SEHNR and CDR2 FQNEAQ (reference sequence). The CDR3 is made up of 15 amino acids. Extraction also yielded germline DNA, while blood RNA was obtained from unsorted whole blood.

Sequenced: peripheral blood. The chain combines TRBV7-9 with TRBJ2-1; weak D call: TRBD2 (5 bases). The origin of this receptor is a man aged 40-49 years with primary liver carcinoma and hepatitis B virus infection. The CDR3 reads CASSFSSPMYNEQFF. The CDR3 coding sequence is TGTGCCAGCAGCTTTTCTAGCCCCATGTACAATGAGCAGTTCTTC.